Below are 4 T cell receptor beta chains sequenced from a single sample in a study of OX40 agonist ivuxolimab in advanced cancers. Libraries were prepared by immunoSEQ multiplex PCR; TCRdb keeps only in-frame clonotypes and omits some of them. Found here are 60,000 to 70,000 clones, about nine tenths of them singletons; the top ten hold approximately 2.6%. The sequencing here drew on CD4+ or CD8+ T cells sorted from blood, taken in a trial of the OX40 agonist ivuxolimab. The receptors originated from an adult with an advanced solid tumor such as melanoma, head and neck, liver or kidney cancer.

The CDR3 region is CASSEQLAGGYEQYF. CDR3 nucleotides: TGTGCCAGCAGTGAACAACTAGCGGGAGGATACGAGCAGTACTTC. The rearrangement uses TRBV2 and TRBJ2-7, with 12 bases that match TRBD2. The trim removed 2 bases at V and 4 bases at J, leaving 3 bases unmatched. The germline V gene has CDR1 SNHLY and CDR2 FYNNEI. This CDR3 comprises 15 residues.

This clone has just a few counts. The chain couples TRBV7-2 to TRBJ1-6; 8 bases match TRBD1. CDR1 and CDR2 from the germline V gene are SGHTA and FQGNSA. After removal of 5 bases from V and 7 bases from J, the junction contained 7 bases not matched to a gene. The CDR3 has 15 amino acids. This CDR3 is CASSARQGTNSPLHF. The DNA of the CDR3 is TGTGCCAGCAGCGCCAGACAGGGGACAAATTCACCCCTCCACTTT.

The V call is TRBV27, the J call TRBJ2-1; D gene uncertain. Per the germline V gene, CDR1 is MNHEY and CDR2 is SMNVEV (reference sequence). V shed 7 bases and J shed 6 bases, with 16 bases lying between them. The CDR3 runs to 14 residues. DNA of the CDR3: TGTGCCAGCATTGACGGACCACTGGGCAATGAGCAGTTCTTC. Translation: CASIDGPLGNEQFF.

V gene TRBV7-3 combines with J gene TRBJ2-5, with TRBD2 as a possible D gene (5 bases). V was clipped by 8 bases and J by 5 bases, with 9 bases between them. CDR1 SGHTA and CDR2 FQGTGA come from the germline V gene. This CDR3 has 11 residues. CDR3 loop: CASPGNETQYF. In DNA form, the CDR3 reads TGTGCCAGCCCGGGAAACGAGACCCAGTACTTC.